This T cell receptor beta chain was profiled in a study of control samples from healthy donors and cancer patients. This table comes from immunoSEQ multiplex PCR, and its TCRdb copy is limited to in-frame clones, with some not included. The sample lists under 130,000 clones, about 89% occurring once. CDR1 DFQATT and CDR2 SNEGSKA come from the germline V gene (reference sequence). CDR3 size: 12 residues. With 3 bases removed from V and 7 bases from J, the gap between germline ends came to 12 bases. This rearrangement joins TRBV20-1 to TRBJ1-2; TRBD1 is a possible D gene (5 bases). The sample was PBMCs. The TCR comes from a man aged 60-69 years with lung cancer. CDR3 sequence (DNA): TGCAGTGCTAGTTTGGGGGGAGTTGGCTACACCTTC. This translates into CSASLGGVGYTF.